These 19 T cell receptor beta chains were sequenced from one sample in a study of T cell repertoires in cytomegalovirus infection (dated by TCRdb to the late 2010s). What this sample's treatment or condition label stands for: in vitro stimulation with specific CMV peptide epitopes to enrich CMV-specific T cells. Sequencing instrument: Illumina HiSeq 1500. TCRdb reran the public reads through fastp at Q25 and MiXCR, keeping productive beta chains. Each CDR3 protein appears once, grouped with its most common genes and DNA. A total of approximately 770,000 distinct CDR3 sequences appear in this sample, almost 30% of them only once. The top ten clonotypes cover over 10% of the sample. No antigen has been assigned to these receptors. The specimen was cultured CD8+ T cells from PBMCs, collected from culture after CMV antigen stimulation. The receptors originated from a human donor in good health (CMV status not recorded). Some clones in this sample may be carry-over from other donors' samples.

The DNA for the CDR3 is TGCAGTGCTAGAGATGAGGCTAGCGGGGGCCTCTACAATGAGCAGTTCTTC. This encodes CSARDEASGGLYNEQFF. This chain links TRBV20-1 with TRBJ2-1, with 10 bases lining up with TRBD2. The V and J ends lost 0 bases and 3 bases, in that order; junction bases with no gene match: 8. CDR1 is DFQATT and CDR2 is SNEGSKA in the germline V gene (reference sequence). The CDR3 is 17 residues long.

The chain couples TRBV7-6 to TRBJ2-4, with no clear D. Germline V CDR1 and CDR2: SGHVS, FNYEAQ. The V end lost 0 bases, the J end lost 16 bases, and 10 bases lay between the germline ends. The CDR3 is 11 residues long. The CDR3, as DNA: TGTGCCAGCAGCTTAGCGCAAATACTATACTTC. Translated, it gives CASSLAQILYF. The full variable domain, rest sourced from reference TRBV7-6 and TRBJ2-4, is GAGVSQSPRYKVTKRGQDVALRCDPISGHVSLYWYRQALGQGPEFLTYFNYEAQQDKSGLPNDRFSAERPEGSISTLTIQRTEQRDSAMYRCASSLAQILYFGAGTRLSVL.

The chain links TRBV20-1 to TRBJ2-1; a possible D gene is TRBD2 (6 bases). Trimming took off 3 bases at V and 5 bases at J, with 8 bases between the two ends. CDR1 is DFQATT, CDR2 SNEGSKA, per germline (reference sequence). This CDR3 is 12 amino acids long. Here the CDR3 DNA reads TGCAGTGCTAGCGGGGGAAACAATGAGCAGTTCTTC. The encoded protein is CSASGGNNEQFF.

This clonotype was detected many times. The chain links TRBV7-2 to TRBJ2-5; 16 bases are a match to TRBD2. This CDR3 is 17 amino acids long. J lost 6 bases, V lost 4 bases, and 8 bases had no gene match. Germline CDR1 SGHTA, CDR2 FQGNSA. CDR3: CASSSPRGLAGGKTQYF. The CDR3 nucleotides are TGTGCCAGCAGCTCCCCGAGGGGACTAGCGGGGGGGAAGACCCAGTACTTC.

This clonotype came up a few times. The chain couples TRBV6-6 to TRBJ2-7; D is undetermined. Trimming shortened V by 6 bases and J by 2 bases, and 8 bases separated the two germline ends. Germline CDR1 is MNHNY and CDR2 is SVGAGI (reference sequence). This CDR3 has 12 residues. CDR3 residues: CASSDTTYEQYV. The CDR3 coding sequence is TGTGCCAGCAGCGACACCACCTACGAGCAGTACGTC.

A word on this clonotype: The junction departs from the called germline gene at one end, perhaps through a read error. This rearrangement joins TRBV11-2 to TRBJ1-4, with D possibly TRBD1 on 6 matching bases. The germline V gene encodes CDR1 SGHAT and CDR2 FQNNGV. The CDR3 spans 16 residues. The CDR3 region has the DNA TGTGCCAGCAGCCCCCTAAGAGGGCAGGGGAATGAAATACTGTTTTTT. Translation gives CASSPLRGQGNEILFF. Full variable domain (outside the CDR3, taken from reference TRBV11-2 and TRBJ1-4): EAGVAQSPRYKIIEKRQSVAFWCNPISGHATLYWYQQILGQGPKLLIQFQNNGVVDDSQLPKDRFSAERLKGVDSTLKIQPAKLEDSAVYLCASSPLRGQGNEILFFGSGTQLSVL.

This clonotype was observed many times. A junction end diverges from the germline sequence, so it may reflect a read error. The chain couples TRBV7-2 to TRBJ2-1, with 7 bases aligning to TRBD2. CDR1 and CDR2 (germline): SGHTA, FQGNSA. This CDR3 has 14 amino acids. CDR3: CASSLAAGVNEQFF. CDR3 sequence (DNA): TGTGCCAGCAGCCTAGCTGCGGGGGTGAATGAGCAGTTCTTC.

This clonotype has a count of ten or more. The chain is built from TRBV6-5 and TRBJ2-2; D is perhaps TRBD1 (5 bases). V dropped 2 bases and J dropped 0 bases, with 13 bases sitting between them. Germline loops: CDR1 MNHEY, CDR2 SVGAGI. The CDR3 consists of 17 residues. In DNA, the CDR3 is TGTGCCAGCAGTTACCTTGACAGACTCCCGAACACCGGGGAGCTGTTTTTT. Its translation is CASSYLDRLPNTGELFF.

The chain carries TRBV20-1 and TRBJ1-2, with a possible D match to TRBD1 (5 bases). The CDR3 runs 15 residues. Trimming left V 1 base short and J 4 bases short, with 16 bases between. Germline lookup yields CDR1 DFQATT and CDR2 SNEGSKA (reference sequence). This chain's CDR3 is CSARAPGPGAYGYTF. Written as DNA, the CDR3 is TGCAGTGCTAGAGCCCCGGGACCAGGCGCCTATGGCTACACCTTC.

This sequence joins TRBV4-1 and TRBJ2-1, with D perhaps given as TRBD1 or TRBD2 (7 bases each). From germline, CDR1 is MGHRA and CDR2 YSYEKL. This CDR3 is 17 amino acids long. V lost 2 bases and J lost 4, with 18 bases in between. The CDR3 coding sequence is TGCGCCAGCAGCCAAACCCCGGGGAGGGGGCCATACAATGAGCAGTTCTTC. It specifies CASSQTPGRGPYNEQFF.

This chain connects TRBV28 to TRBJ2-5; a possible D gene is TRBD1 (6 bases). The V end lost 4 bases, the J end lost 2 bases, and 20 bases lay between the germline ends. CDR3 length equals 17 residues. From germline, CDR1 is MDHEN and CDR2 SYDVKM. This chain's CDR3 is CASSSSYTGTYQETQYF. The CDR3 nucleotides are TGTGCCAGCAGTTCATCCTACACAGGGACATATCAAGAGACCCAGTACTTC.

This sequence joins TRBV19 and TRBJ1-5, with D uncertain. The CDR3 spans 14 residues. CDR1 and CDR2 from the germline V gene are LNHDA and SQIVND (reference sequence). V was trimmed by 2 bases and J by 3 bases, leaving 8 bases between them. CDR3 bases: TGTGCCAGTAGTATAACCGGGCCCAATCAGCCCCAGCATTTT. Translated: CASSITGPNQPQHF.

The rearrangement links TRBV20-1 to TRBJ2-5, with 11 bases matching TRBD1. Per germline, CDR1 DFQATT and CDR2 SNEGSKA (reference sequence). V was pared by 5 bases and J by 4 bases, with 9 bases of the junction left unmatched. The CDR3 runs to 15 residues. CDR3: CSADVSGTGGETQYF. The CDR3 region has the DNA TGCAGTGCTGATGTATCCGGGACAGGGGGAGAGACCCAGTACTTC.

This clonotype was picked up many times. DNA for the CDR3: TGTGCCAGCAGTCTCGAGGGTTCAGGAGAGCAGTACTTC. Translated: CASSLEGSGEQYF. This chain joins TRBV6-5 and TRBJ2-7, with a possible D match to TRBD2 (5 bases). V lost 5 bases, J lost 7 bases, and 15 bases lay in between. From germline, CDR1 is MNHEY and CDR2 SVGAGI. CDR3 length: 13 amino acids.

This clonotype was seen ten or more times. CDR3 DNA: TGCAGTGCTAGAGATGGACGGGGCACAGATACGCAGTATTTT. Translated, it gives CSARDGRGTDTQYF. The chain combines TRBV20-1 with TRBJ2-3; D unclear. The CDR3 loop spans 14 amino acids. V was shortened by 0 bases and J by 1 base, with 8 bases between the two germline ends. Germline values: CDR1 DFQATT, CDR2 SNEGSKA (reference sequence).

For this clonotype: This may stem from a read error, because a much larger clone lies one nucleotide away. The rearrangement links TRBV7-2 to TRBJ1-1, with D uncertain. CDR3 length: 14 residues. CDR1 and CDR2 (germline): SGHTA, FQGNSA. V gave up 6 bases and J gave up 3 bases, with 14 bases separating them. The CDR3 nucleotides are TGTGCCAGCAGATTATATCCCCGGGACACTGAAGCTTTCTTT. Residues: CASRLYPRDTEAFF.

This chain links TRBV15 with TRBJ1-3; D unclear. The CDR3 length is 17 residues. V was clipped by 5 bases and J by 8 bases, with 25 bases between them. CDR1 and CDR2 from the germline V gene are LNHNV and YYDKDF (reference sequence). This CDR3 reads CATSFHPPGPRGHTIYF. The CDR3 nucleotides are TGTGCCACCAGCTTCCATCCTCCCGGCCCCAGAGGGCACACCATATATTTT.

This clonotype was picked up a small number of times. The chain carries TRBV12-3 or TRBV12-4 and TRBJ1-6; D remains unclear. The CDR3 covers 13 residues. The V end was cut by 3 bases, the J end by 9 bases, with 9 bases between. CDR3: CASSFGWGSPLHF. The CDR3, as DNA: TGTGCCAGCAGTTTTGGGTGGGGTTCACCCCTCCACTTT.

This sequence joins TRBV6-2 or TRBV6-3 and TRBJ2-3; the match to TRBD1 covers 7 bases. Germline V gene data show CDR1 as MNHEY and CDR2 as SVGEGT. The J segment lost 1 base and the V segment lost 6 bases, leaving 13 bases of the junction unmatched. CDR3 size: 17 residues. The CDR3 sequence is CASSPTLTGMGTDTQYF. The CDR3 coding sequence is TGTGCCAGCAGCCCGACCCTGACAGGGATGGGCACAGATACGCAGTATTTT.